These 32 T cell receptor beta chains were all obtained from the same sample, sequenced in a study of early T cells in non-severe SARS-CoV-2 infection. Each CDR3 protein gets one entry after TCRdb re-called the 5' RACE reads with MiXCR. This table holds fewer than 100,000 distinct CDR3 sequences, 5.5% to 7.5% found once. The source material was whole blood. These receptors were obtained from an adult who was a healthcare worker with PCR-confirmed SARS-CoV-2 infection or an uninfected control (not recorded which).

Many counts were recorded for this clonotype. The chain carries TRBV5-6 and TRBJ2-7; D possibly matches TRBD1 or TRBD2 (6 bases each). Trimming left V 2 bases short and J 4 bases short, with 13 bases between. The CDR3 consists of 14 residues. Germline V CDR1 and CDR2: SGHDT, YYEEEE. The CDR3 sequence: CASSFRGGSYEQYF. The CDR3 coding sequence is TGTGCCAGCAGCTTCAGAGGGGGGTCTTACGAGCAGTACTTC. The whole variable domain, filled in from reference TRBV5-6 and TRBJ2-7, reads DAGVTQSPTHLIKTRGQQVTLRCSPKSGHDTVSWYQQALGQGPQFIFQYYEEEERQRGNFPDRFSGHQFPNYSSELNVNALLLGDSALYLCASSFRGGSYEQYFGPGTRLTVT.

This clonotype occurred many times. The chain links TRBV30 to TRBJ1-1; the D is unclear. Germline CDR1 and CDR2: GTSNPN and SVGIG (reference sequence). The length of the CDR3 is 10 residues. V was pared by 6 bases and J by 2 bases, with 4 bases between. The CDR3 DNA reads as TGTGCCTGCCTCAACACTGAAGCTTTCTTT. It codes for CACLNTEAFF.

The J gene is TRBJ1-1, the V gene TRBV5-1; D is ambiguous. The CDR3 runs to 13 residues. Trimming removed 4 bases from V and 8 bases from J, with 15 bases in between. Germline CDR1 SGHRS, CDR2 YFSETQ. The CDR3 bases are TGCGCCAGCAGCCAGTTTCCGGCAGAGGAAGCTTTCTTT. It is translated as CASSQFPAEEAFF.

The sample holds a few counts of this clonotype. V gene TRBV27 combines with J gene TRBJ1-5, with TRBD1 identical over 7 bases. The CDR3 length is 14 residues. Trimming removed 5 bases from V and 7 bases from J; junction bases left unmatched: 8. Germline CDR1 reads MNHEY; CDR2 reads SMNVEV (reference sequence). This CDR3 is CASSPRQGGQPQHF. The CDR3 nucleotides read TGTGCCAGCAGTCCTCGACAGGGAGGGCAGCCCCAGCATTTT.

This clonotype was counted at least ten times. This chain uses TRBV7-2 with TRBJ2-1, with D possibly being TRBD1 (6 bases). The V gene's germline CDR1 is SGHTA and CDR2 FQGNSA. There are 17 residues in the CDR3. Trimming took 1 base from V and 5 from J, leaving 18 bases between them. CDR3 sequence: CASSLEIWQGSDNEQFF. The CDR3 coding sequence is TGTGCCAGCAGCTTAGAGATTTGGCAGGGGTCGGACAATGAGCAGTTCTTC.

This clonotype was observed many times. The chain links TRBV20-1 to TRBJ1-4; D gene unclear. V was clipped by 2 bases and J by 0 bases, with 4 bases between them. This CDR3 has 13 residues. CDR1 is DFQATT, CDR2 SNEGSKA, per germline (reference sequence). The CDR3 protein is CSARIPTNEKLFF. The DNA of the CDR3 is TGCAGTGCTAGAATCCCAACTAATGAAAAACTGTTTTTT.

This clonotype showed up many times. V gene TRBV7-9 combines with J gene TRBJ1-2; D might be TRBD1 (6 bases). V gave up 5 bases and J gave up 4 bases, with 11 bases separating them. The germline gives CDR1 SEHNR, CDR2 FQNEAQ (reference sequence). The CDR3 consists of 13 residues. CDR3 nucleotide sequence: TGTGCCAGCAGCGCTCAGGGGACCTATGGCTACACCTTC. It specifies CASSAQGTYGYTF.

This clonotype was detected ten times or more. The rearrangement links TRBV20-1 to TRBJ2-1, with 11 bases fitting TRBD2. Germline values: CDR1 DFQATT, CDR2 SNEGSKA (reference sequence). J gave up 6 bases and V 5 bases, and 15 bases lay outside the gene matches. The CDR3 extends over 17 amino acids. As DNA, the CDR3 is TGCAGTGCTCCCTGGGACGGTAGCGGGGGGGCCCGCAATGAGCAGTTCTTC. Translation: CSAPWDGSGGARNEQFF.

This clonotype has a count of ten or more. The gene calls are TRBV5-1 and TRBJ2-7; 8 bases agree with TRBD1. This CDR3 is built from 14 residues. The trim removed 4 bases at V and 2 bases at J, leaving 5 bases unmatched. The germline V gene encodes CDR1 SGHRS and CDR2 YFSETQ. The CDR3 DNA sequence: TGCGCCAGCAGCGTATTACAGGGGGCCTACGAGCAGTACTTC. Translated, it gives CASSVLQGAYEQYF.

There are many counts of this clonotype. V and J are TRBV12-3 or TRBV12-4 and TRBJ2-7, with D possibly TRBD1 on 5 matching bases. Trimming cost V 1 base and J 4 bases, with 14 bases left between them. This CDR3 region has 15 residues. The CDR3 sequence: CASSLGQGPLYEQYF. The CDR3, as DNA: TGTGCCAGCAGTTTAGGGCAGGGCCCTTTGTACGAGCAGTACTTC.

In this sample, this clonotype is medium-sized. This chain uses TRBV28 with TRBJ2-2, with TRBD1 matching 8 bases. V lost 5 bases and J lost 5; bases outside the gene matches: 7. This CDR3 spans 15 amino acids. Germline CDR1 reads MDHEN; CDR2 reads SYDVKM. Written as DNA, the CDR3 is TGTGCCAGCAGTCTAGGGACAGGAAGAACCGGGGAGCTGTTTTTT. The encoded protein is CASSLGTGRTGELFF.

The CDR3 DNA reads TGTGCCAGCAGCCCAGGACACGGGGAGTGGTGGGAAGCTTTCTTT. Translation: CASSPGHGEWWEAFF. The chain combines TRBV5-6 with TRBJ1-1, with D perhaps matching TRBD1 (5 bases). Per germline, CDR1 SGHDT and CDR2 YYEEEE. V was clipped by 4 bases and J by 8 bases, with 21 bases between them. The CDR3 runs to 15 residues.

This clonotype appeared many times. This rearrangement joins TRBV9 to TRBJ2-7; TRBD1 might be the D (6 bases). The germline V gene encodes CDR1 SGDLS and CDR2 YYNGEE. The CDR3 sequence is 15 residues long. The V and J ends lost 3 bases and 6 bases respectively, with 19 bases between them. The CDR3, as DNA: TGTGCCAGCAGCGCGCCGGGACATGGGGTCGGCGAGCAGTACTTC. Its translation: CASSAPGHGVGEQYF.

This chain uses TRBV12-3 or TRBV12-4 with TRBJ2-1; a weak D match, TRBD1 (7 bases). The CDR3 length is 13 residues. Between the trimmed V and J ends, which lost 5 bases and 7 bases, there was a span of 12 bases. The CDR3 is CASSIRGANEQFF. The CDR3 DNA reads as TGTGCCAGCAGTATCAGGGGGGCAAATGAGCAGTTCTTC.

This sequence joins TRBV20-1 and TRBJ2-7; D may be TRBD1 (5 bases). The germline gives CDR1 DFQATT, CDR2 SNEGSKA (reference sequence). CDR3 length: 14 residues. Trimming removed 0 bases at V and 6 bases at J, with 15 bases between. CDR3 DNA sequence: TGCAGTGCTAGAGATATTAGGGGTAAAGCCGAGCAGTACTTC. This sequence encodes CSARDIRGKAEQYF.

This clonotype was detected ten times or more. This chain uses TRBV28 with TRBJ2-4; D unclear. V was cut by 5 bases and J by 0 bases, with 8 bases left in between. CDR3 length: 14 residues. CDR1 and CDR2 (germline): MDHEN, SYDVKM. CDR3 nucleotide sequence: TGTGCCAGCAGTGGAGTTCTAGCCAAAAACATTCAGTACTTC. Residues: CASSGVLAKNIQYF.

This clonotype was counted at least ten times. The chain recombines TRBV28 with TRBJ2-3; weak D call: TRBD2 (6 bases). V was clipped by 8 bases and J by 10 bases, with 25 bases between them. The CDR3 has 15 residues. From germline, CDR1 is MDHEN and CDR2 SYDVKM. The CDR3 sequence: CASRTSGRDALPQYF. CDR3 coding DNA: TGTGCCAGCCGGACTTCCGGGAGAGACGCTTTACCGCAGTATTTT. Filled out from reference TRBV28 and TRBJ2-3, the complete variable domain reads DVKVTQSSRYLVKRTGEKVFLECVQDMDHENMFWYRQDPGLGLRLIYFSYDVKMKEKGDIPEGYSVSREKKERFSLILESASTNQTSMYLCASRTSGRDALPQYFGPGTRLTVL.

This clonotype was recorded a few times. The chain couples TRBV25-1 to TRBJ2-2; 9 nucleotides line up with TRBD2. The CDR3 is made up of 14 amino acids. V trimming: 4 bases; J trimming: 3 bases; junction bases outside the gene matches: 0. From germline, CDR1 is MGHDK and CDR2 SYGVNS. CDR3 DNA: TGTGCCAGCAGTGGGACTAGCGACACCGGGGAGCTGTTTTTT. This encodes CASSGTSDTGELFF.

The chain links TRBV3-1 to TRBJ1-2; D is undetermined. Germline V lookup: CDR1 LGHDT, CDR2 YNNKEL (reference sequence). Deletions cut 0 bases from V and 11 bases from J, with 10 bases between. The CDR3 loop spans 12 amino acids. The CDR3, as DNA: TGTGCCAGCAGCCAAGACATTCTGGGTTACACCTTC. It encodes CASSQDILGYTF.

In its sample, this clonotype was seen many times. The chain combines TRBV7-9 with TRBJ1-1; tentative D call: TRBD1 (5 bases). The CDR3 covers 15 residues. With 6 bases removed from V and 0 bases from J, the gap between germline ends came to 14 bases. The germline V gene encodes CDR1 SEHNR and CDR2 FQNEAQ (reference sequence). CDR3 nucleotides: TGTGCCAGCAGGGCCGGGAACAGGATGAACACTGAAGCTTTCTTT. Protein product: CASRAGNRMNTEAFF.

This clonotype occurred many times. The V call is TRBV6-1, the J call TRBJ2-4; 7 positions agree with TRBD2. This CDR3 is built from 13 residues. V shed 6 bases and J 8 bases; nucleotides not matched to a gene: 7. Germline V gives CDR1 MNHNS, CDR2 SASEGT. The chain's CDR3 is CASRLAGDDIQYF. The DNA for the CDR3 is TGTGCCAGCAGGTTGGCGGGGGATGACATTCAGTACTTC.

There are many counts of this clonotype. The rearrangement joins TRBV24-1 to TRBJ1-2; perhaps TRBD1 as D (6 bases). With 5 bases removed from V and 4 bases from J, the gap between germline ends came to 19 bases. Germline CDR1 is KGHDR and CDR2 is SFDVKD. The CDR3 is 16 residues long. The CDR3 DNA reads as TGTGCCACCAGTGGATTAGAACCTGGACAGTTCTATGGCTACACCTTC. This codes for CATSGLEPGQFYGYTF.

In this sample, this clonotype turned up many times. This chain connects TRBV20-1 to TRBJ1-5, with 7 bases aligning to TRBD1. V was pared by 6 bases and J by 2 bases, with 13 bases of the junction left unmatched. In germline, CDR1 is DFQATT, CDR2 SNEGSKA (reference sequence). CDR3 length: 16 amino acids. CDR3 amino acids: CSAVREGAVGNQPQHF. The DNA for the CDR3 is TGCAGTGCCGTCCGGGAGGGGGCAGTCGGCAATCAGCCCCAGCATTTT.

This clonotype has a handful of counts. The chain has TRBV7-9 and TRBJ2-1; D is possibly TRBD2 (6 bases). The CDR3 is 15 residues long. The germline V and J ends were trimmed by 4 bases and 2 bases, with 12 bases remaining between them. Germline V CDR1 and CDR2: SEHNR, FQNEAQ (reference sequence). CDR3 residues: CASSSRRETYNEQFF. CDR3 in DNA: TGTGCCAGCAGCTCCAGACGGGAGACCTACAATGAGCAGTTCTTC.

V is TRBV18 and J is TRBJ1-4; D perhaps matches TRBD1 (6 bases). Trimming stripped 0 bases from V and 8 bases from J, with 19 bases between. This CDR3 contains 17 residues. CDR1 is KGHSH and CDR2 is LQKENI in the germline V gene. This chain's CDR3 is CASSPPFTGRVGEKLFF. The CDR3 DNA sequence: TGTGCCAGCTCACCACCGTTCACAGGGCGGGTGGGAGAAAAACTGTTTTTT. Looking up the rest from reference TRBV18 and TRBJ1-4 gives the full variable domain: NAGVMQNPRHLVRRRGQEARLRCSPMKGHSHVYWYRQLPEEGLKFMVYLQKENIIDESGMPKERFSAEFPKEGPSILRIQQVVRGDSAAYFCASSPPFTGRVGEKLFFGSGTQLSVL.

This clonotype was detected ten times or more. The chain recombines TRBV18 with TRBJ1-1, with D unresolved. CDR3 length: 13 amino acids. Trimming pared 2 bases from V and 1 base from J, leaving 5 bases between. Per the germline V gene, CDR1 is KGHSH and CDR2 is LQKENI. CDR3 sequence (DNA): TGTGCCAGCTCACCAGGGCGGAACACTGAAGCTTTCTTT. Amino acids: CASSPGRNTEAFF.

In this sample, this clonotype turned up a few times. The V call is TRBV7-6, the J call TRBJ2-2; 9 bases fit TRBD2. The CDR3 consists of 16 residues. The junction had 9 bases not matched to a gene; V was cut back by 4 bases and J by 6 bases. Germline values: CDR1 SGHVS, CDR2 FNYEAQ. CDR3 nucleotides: TGTGCCAGCAGCTACCAGACGGGACTAGCTCCCGGGGAGCTGTTTTTT. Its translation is CASSYQTGLAPGELFF. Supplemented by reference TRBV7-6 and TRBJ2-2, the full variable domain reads GAGVSQSPRYKVTKRGQDVALRCDPISGHVSLYWYRQALGQGPEFLTYFNYEAQQDKSGLPNDRFSAERPEGSISTLTIQRTEQRDSAMYRCASSYQTGLAPGELFFGEGSRLTVL.

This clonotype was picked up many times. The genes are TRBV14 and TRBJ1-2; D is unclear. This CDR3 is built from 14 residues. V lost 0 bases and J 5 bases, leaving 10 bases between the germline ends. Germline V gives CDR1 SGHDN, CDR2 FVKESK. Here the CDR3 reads CASSQDALRYGYTF. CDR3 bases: TGTGCCAGCAGCCAAGATGCATTACGATATGGCTACACCTTC.

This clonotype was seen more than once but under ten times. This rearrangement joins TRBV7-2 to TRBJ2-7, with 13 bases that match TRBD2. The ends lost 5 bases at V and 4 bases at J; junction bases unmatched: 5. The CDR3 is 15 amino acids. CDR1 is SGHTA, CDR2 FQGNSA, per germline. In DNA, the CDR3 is TGTGCCAGCAGCGCCCGGACTAGCGGGGGTTACGAGCAGTACTTC. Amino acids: CASSARTSGGYEQYF.

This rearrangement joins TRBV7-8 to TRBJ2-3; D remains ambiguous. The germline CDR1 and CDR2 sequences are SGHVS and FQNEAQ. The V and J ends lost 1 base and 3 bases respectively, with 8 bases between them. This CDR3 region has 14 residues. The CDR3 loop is CASSLGPKTDTQYF. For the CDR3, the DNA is TGTGCCAGCAGCTTAGGCCCGAAGACAGATACGCAGTATTTT.

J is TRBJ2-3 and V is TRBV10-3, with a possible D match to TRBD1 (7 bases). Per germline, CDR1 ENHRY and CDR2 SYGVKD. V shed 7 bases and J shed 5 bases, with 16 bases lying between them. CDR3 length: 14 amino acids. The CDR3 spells CAITQEGAGDTQYF. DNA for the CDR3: TGTGCCATCACCCAGGAGGGGGCTGGAGATACGCAGTATTTT.

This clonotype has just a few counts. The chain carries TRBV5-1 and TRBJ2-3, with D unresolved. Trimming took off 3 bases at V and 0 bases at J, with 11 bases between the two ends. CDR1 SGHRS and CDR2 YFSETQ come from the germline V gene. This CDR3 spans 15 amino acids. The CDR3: CASSSADSSTDTQYF. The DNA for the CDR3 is TGCGCCAGCAGCTCGGCAGATTCTAGCACAGATACGCAGTATTTT.